A single sample is the source of the 5 T cell receptor beta chains below, sequenced in a study of TIL therapy for anti-PD-1-resistant metastatic lung cancer. Time point: pre-treatment sample, taken before nivolumab and TIL therapy. Most excised metastases sampled were pleural nodules or supraclavicular lymph nodes. The libraries were made with immunoSEQ v3. Profiling relied on immunoSEQ multiplex PCR, and the TCRdb table lists in-frame clones only, not all of them. The table includes about 50,000 clones, around 64% detected once. The specimen was tumor tissue, collected at baseline. Receptors were obtained from a person aged 25 to 80 with non-small cell lung cancer.

The V call is TRBV5-1, the J call TRBJ2-2; TRBD2 matches 9 bases. The CDR3 consists of 15 residues. Trimming took 4 bases from V and 1 from J; bases not matched to a gene: 2. CDR1 SGHRS and CDR2 YFSETQ come from the germline V gene. This CDR3 is CASSLSGGNTGELFF. CDR3 bases: TGCGCCAGCAGCCTTAGCGGGGGGAACACCGGGGAGCTGTTTTTT.

The rearrangement joins TRBV5-6 to TRBJ2-5, with 8 nucleotides matching TRBD2. The CDR3 covers 14 residues. The junction had 8 bases not matched to a gene; V was cut back by 4 bases and J by 6 bases. CDR1 SGHDT and CDR2 YYEEEE come from the germline V gene. CDR3 coding DNA: TGTGCCAGCAGCCGGACTAGCCTTCGGCAGACCCAGTACTTC. Translated: CASSRTSLRQTQYF. Together with reference TRBV5-6 and TRBJ2-5, the CDR3 gives the full variable domain: DAGVTQSPTHLIKTRGQQVTLRCSPKSGHDTVSWYQQALGQGPQFIFQYYEEEERQRGNFPDRFSGHQFPNYSSELNVNALLLGDSALYLCASSRTSLRQTQYFGPGTRLLVL.

The V and J genes are TRBV6-6 and TRBJ1-5; no definite D call. This CDR3 has 14 amino acids. Germline CDR1 MNHNY, CDR2 SVGAGI (reference sequence). Deletions cut 2 bases from V and 0 bases from J, with 5 bases between. CDR3 loop: CASSYGDSNQPQHF. Here the CDR3 DNA reads TGTGCCAGCAGTTACGGGGATAGCAATCAGCCCCAGCATTTT.

This chain links TRBV10-2 with TRBJ1-3; D not certain. The V end lost 6 bases, the J end lost 6 bases, and 15 bases lay between the germline ends. This CDR3 spans 14 amino acids. CDR1 and CDR2 (germline): WSHSY, SAAADI. CDR3 sequence reads: CASRRTTRENTIYF. The CDR3 bases are TGCGCCAGCAGGAGGACGACAAGAGAAAACACCATATATTTT.

The chain carries TRBV7-8 and TRBJ2-7; TRBD1 matches at 7 bases. Germline CDR1 reads SGHVS; CDR2 reads FQNEAQ. CDR3 length: 15 residues. After removal of 4 bases from V and 3 bases from J, the junction contained 9 bases not matched to a gene. CDR3 sequence (DNA): TGTGCCAGCAGCTCACGAGTCACAGGGGACTACGAGCAGTACTTC. This codes for CASSSRVTGDYEQYF.